A single sample is the source of the 9 T cell receptor beta chains below, sequenced in a study of blood T cells in healthy people across ages. It was with a sample-barcoded 5' primer and a J-beta primer mix that a second PCR of roughly 6 to 11 cycles was run. TCRdb re-derived calls from the 5' RACE reads in MiXCR, one entry per CDR3 protein. Of about 800,000 distinct CDR3 sequences listed, roughly 60% are singletons. The sequenced sample was blood. These TCRs come from a man aged 30 to 39 in good health.

The rearrangement links TRBV20-1 to TRBJ2-3, with a tentative D call TRBD1 (7 bases). Trimming stripped 0 bases from V and 2 bases from J, with 18 bases between. From germline, CDR1 is DFQATT and CDR2 SNEGSKA (reference sequence). The CDR3 sequence is 17 residues long. The CDR3 DNA sequence: TGCAGTGCTAGAGATAGGAGGGGGCGGTTGAACACAGATACGCAGTATTTT. Protein: CSARDRRGRLNTDTQYF.

In regard to this clonotype: Sequence at one end of the junction differs from germline and may be a read error. This chain links TRBV5-1 with TRBJ1-1; possibly TRBD1 for D (6 bases). The CDR3 is 12 amino acids. Germline V gives CDR1 SGHRS, CDR2 YFSETQ. DNA of the CDR3: TGTGCCAGCAGTCTCGGGGGGCCTGAAGCTTTCTTT. This gives the protein CASSLGGPEAFF.

This clonotype turned up a few times. V is TRBV20-1 and J is TRBJ2-3; D call uncertain. V was pared by 4 bases and J by 6 bases, with 14 bases between. Germline values: CDR1 DFQATT, CDR2 SNEGSKA (reference sequence). CDR3 length: 13 residues. CDR3 DNA sequence: TGCAGTGCTACCCCAGGCAGCAGGGATACGCAGTATTTT. Protein sequence: CSATPGSRDTQYF.

The rearrangement uses TRBV6-6 and TRBJ2-1; maybe TRBD2 (5 bases). V lost 6 bases, J lost 5 bases, and 11 bases lay in between. The germline V gene encodes CDR1 MNHNY and CDR2 SVGAGI (reference sequence). CDR3 length: 13 amino acids. This chain's CDR3 is CASSTQTNNEQFF. The CDR3 region has the DNA TGTGCCAGCAGCACCCAGACTAACAATGAGCAGTTCTTC.

This clonotype has only a few counts. The chain couples TRBV4-2 to TRBJ1-5; D ambiguous. CDR1 and CDR2 (germline): LGHNA, YNFKEQ. V lost 3 bases and J 7 bases, leaving 10 bases between the germline ends. This CDR3 has 13 amino acids. CDR3 DNA: TGTGCCAGCAGCCAGGGGATGGAGCAGCCCCAGCATTTT. Its protein product is CASSQGMEQPQHF.

This clonotype turned up a few times. This sequence joins TRBV5-1 and TRBJ2-3; D may be TRBD1 (6 bases). The CDR3 is 14 residues long. Deletions cut 2 bases from V and 5 bases from J, with 12 bases between. Germline V gives CDR1 SGHRS, CDR2 YFSETQ. CDR3 protein: CASSLQGRGDTQYF. The CDR3 bases are TGCGCCAGCAGCTTACAGGGAAGAGGAGATACGCAGTATTTT.

A remark on this clonotype: The conserved phenylalanine or tryptophan normally closing the CDR3 is absent here, so this likely arose from a read error. The CDR3: CASSLGAGGAGQETQYL. CDR3 DNA: TGTGCCAGCAGTTTGGGTGCGGGGGGGGCCGGTCAAGAGACCCAGTACTTA. The chain is built from TRBV12-3 or TRBV12-4 and TRBJ2-5, with TRBD2 matching 9 bases. The J segment lost 2 bases and the V segment lost 3 bases, leaving 10 bases of the junction unmatched. There are 17 residues in the CDR3.

The chain employs TRBV29-1 and TRBJ2-1; 9 bases align to TRBD1. V gave up 1 base and J gave up 8 bases; unmatched junction bases: 3. The length of the CDR3 is 13 residues. Per the germline V gene, CDR1 is SQVTM and CDR2 is ANQGSEA. This CDR3 is CSVEGTGVDEQFF. The CDR3 nucleotides read TGCAGCGTTGAAGGGACAGGGGTCGATGAGCAGTTCTTC.

The V gene is TRBV9, the J gene TRBJ1-1; D ambiguous. Trimming stripped 1 base from V and 3 bases from J, with 10 bases between. Germline assignment: CDR1 SGDLS and CDR2 YYNGEE. This CDR3 comprises 14 residues. Written as DNA, the CDR3 is TGTGCCAGCAGCGTAAATCCACGGGACACTGAAGCTTTCTTT. Amino acids: CASSVNPRDTEAFF.